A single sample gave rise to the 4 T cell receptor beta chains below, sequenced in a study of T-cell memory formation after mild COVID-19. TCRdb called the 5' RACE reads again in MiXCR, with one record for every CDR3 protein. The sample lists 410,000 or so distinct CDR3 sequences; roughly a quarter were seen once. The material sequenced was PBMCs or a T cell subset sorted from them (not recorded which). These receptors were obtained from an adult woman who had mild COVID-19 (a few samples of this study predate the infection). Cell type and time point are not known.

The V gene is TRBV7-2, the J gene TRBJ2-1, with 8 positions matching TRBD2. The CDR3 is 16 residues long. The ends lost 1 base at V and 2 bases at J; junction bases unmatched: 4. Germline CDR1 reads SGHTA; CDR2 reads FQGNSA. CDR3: CASSLVGGGTYNEQFF. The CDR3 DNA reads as TGTGCCAGCAGCTTAGTGGGCGGGGGGACCTACAATGAGCAGTTCTTC.

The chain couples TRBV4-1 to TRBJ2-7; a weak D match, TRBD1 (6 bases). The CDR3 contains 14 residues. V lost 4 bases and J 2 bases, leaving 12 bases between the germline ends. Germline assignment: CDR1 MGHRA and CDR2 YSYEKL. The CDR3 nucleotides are TGCGCCAGCAGCCCCTACAGGGAAACCTACGAGCAGTACTTC. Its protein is CASSPYRETYEQYF.

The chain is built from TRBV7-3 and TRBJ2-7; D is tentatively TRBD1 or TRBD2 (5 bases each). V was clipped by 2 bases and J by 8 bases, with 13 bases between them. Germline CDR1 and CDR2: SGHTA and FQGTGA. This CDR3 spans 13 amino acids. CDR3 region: CASSLGGPHQQYF. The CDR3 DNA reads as TGTGCCAGCAGCTTAGGGGGACCCCATCAGCAGTACTTC.

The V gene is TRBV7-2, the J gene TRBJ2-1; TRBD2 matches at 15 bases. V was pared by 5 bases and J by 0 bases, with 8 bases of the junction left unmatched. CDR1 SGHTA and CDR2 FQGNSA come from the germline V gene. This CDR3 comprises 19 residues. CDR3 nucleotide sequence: TGTGCCAGCAGCAAGGGACTAGCGGGAGGTGGGCCCTCCTACAATGAGCAGTTCTTC. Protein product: CASSKGLAGGGPSYNEQFF.